A selection of T cell receptor beta chains follows, all from one sample in a study of T cell responses to AZD1222 COVID-19 vaccine. Clones were sequenced by immunoSEQ multiplex PCR, and TCRdb holds only the in-frame ones, with some missing. The table lists about 180,000 clones, 85% to 95% of them singletons. Sequencing was performed on peripheral blood, taken 28 days after the second dose of the MenACWY control vaccine. The source of these receptors is an adult who received the MenACWY meningococcal vaccine as a control. CDR3s include the opening cysteine and the closing phenylalanine or tryptophan. A D gene is named only where the DNA matches it firmly. Clone size, where shown, is once, few, many, or a class for clones that have expanded.

V gene: TRBV5-1
D gene: .
J gene: TRBJ1-1
clone size: .
CDR3 protein: CASSLRPGPRSTEAFF
CDR3 DNA: TGCGCCAGCAGCCTCAGGCCCGGGCCGAGGAGTACTGAAGCTTTCTTT

V gene: TRBV7-9
D gene: .
J gene: TRBJ1-1
clone size: .
CDR3 protein: CASSHRTTEAFF
CDR3 DNA: TGTGCCAGCAGCCATCGGACCACTGAAGCTTTCTTT

V gene: TRBV5-1
D gene: .
J gene: TRBJ2-3
clone size: once
CDR3 protein: CASSFRDTTDTQYF
CDR3 DNA: TGCGCCAGCAGCTTCCGGGACACCACAGATACGCAGTATTTT

V gene: TRBV19
D gene: TRBD2
J gene: TRBJ2-5
clone size: once
CDR3 protein: CASSGGVQETQYF
CDR3 DNA: TGTGCCAGTAGTGGGGGGGTCCAAGAGACCCAGTACTTC

V gene: TRBV4-1
D gene: .
J gene: TRBJ1-5
clone size: .
CDR3 protein: CASSQDLGGNQPQHF
CDR3 DNA: TGCGCCAGCAGCCAAGACCTCGGGGGCAATCAGCCCCAGCATTTT

V gene: TRBV7-9
D gene: .
J gene: TRBJ1-2
clone size: .
CDR3 protein: CASSSLPGYGYTF
CDR3 DNA: TGTGCCAGCAGCTCCCTGCCGGGCTATGGCTACACCTTC

V gene: TRBV7-3
D gene: TRBD2
J gene: TRBJ2-5
clone size: .
CDR3 protein: CASGSQGLAQETQYF
CDR3 DNA: TGTGCCAGCGGGAGTCAAGGACTAGCGCAAGAGACCCAGTACTTC

V gene: TRBV7-2
D gene: TRBD2
J gene: TRBJ2-1
clone size: .
CDR3 protein: CASSLRLAGEPYNEQFF
CDR3 DNA: TGTGCCAGCAGCTTAAGGCTAGCGGGGGAACCCTACAATGAGCAGTTCTTC

V gene: TRBV7-8
D gene: TRBD1
J gene: TRBJ1-2
clone size: few
CDR3 protein: CASSTRTGGINNYGYTF
CDR3 DNA: TGTGCCAGCAGCACTCGGACAGGGGGGATTAATAACTATGGCTACACCTTC

V gene: TRBV30
D gene: .
J gene: TRBJ1-6
clone size: .
CDR3 protein: CAWSVPTSPLHF
CDR3 DNA: TGTGCCTGGAGTGTACCGACTTCACCCCTCCACTTT

V gene: TRBV11-2
D gene: .
J gene: TRBJ1-2
clone size: .
CDR3 protein: CASSLDRDFHF
CDR3 DNA: TGTGCCAGCAGCTTAGATCGAGACTTTCACTTC

V gene: TRBV30
D gene: TRBD1
J gene: TRBJ1-1
clone size: once
CDR3 protein: CAGMTGVAEAFF
CDR3 DNA: TGTGCCGGGATGACAGGGGTGGCTGAAGCTTTCTTT

V gene: TRBV19
D gene: .
J gene: TRBJ1-6
clone size: .
CDR3 protein: CASSTGEVSPLHF
CDR3 DNA: TGTGCCAGTAGTACGGGGGAAGTTTCACCCCTCCACTTT

V gene: TRBV7-8
D gene: TRBD1
J gene: TRBJ1-2
clone size: .
CDR3 protein: CASSLAPDRGDYGYTF
CDR3 DNA: TGTGCCAGCAGCTTAGCCCCAGACAGGGGGGACTATGGCTACACCTTC

V gene: TRBV5-8
D gene: .
J gene: TRBJ2-3
clone size: .
CDR3 protein: CASRGDTQYF
CDR3 DNA: TGTGCCAGCCGTGGAGATACGCAGTATTTT

V gene: TRBV5-6
D gene: .
J gene: TRBJ1-6
clone size: .
CDR3 protein: CASSSGQYNSPLHF
CDR3 DNA: TGTGCCAGCAGCTCCGGACAGTATAATTCACCCCTCCACTTT

V gene: TRBV6-5
D gene: .
J gene: TRBJ2-3
clone size: .
CDR3 protein: CASRPGLQKDTQYF
CDR3 DNA: TGTGCCAGCAGGCCGGGACTGCAAAAAGATACGCAGTATTTT

V gene: TRBV9
D gene: TRBD2
J gene: TRBJ2-1
clone size: .
CDR3 protein: CASSVLAGSSYNEQFF
CDR3 DNA: TGTGCCAGCAGCGTGCTAGCGGGGTCTTCTTACAATGAGCAGTTCTTC

V gene: TRBV4-1
D gene: TRBD2
J gene: TRBJ2-3
clone size: .
CDR3 protein: CASSPSLAGSTDTQYF
CDR3 DNA: TGCGCCAGCAGCCCATCTCTAGCGGGGTCCACAGATACGCAGTATTTT

V gene: TRBV28
D gene: TRBD1
J gene: TRBJ1-5
clone size: .
CDR3 protein: CASRLTGSNQPQHF
CDR3 DNA: TGTGCCAGCAGACTGACAGGGAGCAATCAGCCCCAGCATTTT

V gene: TRBV28
D gene: .
J gene: TRBJ1-2
clone size: .
CDR3 protein: CASSKGNYGYTF
CDR3 DNA: TGTGCCAGCAGTAAGGGAAACTATGGCTACACCTTC

V gene: TRBV18
D gene: TRBD1
J gene: TRBJ1-2
clone size: .
CDR3 protein: CASSLGTDANYGYTF
CDR3 DNA: TGTGCCAGCTCGTTAGGGACAGATGCTAACTATGGCTACACCTTC

V gene: TRBV12-3/TRBV12-4
D gene: TRBD1
J gene: TRBJ1-1
clone size: .
CDR3 protein: CASSSTGVSFF
CDR3 DNA: TGTGCCAGCAGTTCAACAGGGGTATCTTTCTTT

V gene: TRBV5-1
D gene: .
J gene: TRBJ2-4
clone size: .
CDR3 protein: CASSFGDLAKNIQYF
CDR3 DNA: TGCGCCAGCAGCTTTGGGGATTTGGCCAAAAACATTCAGTACTTC

V gene: TRBV27
D gene: TRBD1
J gene: TRBJ2-1
clone size: .
CDR3 protein: CASSQRTGTHNEQFF
CDR3 DNA: TGTGCCAGCAGTCAACGGACAGGAACCCACAATGAGCAGTTCTTC

V gene: TRBV30
D gene: .
J gene: TRBJ1-2
clone size: .
CDR3 protein: CAWSVPGANYGYTF
CDR3 DNA: TGTGCCTGGAGTGTACCGGGGGCCAACTATGGCTACACCTTC

V gene: TRBV5-1
D gene: TRBD2
J gene: TRBJ2-1
clone size: .
CDR3 protein: CASSGIPGLASINEQFF
CDR3 DNA: TGCGCCAGCAGCGGAATCCCGGGACTAGCGTCAATCAATGAGCAGTTCTTC

V gene: TRBV3-1/TRBV3-2
D gene: .
J gene: TRBJ2-1
clone size: once
CDR3 protein: CASSQVVNEQFF
CDR3 DNA: TGTGCCAGCAGCCAAGTGGTGAATGAGCAGTTCTTC

V gene: TRBV3-1/TRBV3-2
D gene: TRBD2
J gene: TRBJ2-1
clone size: few
CDR3 protein: CASSQAWTSGEQFF
CDR3 DNA: TGTGCCAGCAGCCAAGCATGGACTAGCGGAGAGCAGTTCTTC

V gene: TRBV10-3
D gene: .
J gene: TRBJ1-1
clone size: .
CDR3 protein: CAISEGFGVEHTEAFF
CDR3 DNA: TGTGCCATCAGTGAGGGGTTCGGGGTAGAGCACACTGAAGCTTTCTTT

V gene: TRBV28
D gene: TRBD1
J gene: TRBJ1-4
clone size: .
CDR3 protein: CASSLTTGANEKLFF
CDR3 DNA: TGTGCCAGCAGTTTGACGACAGGGGCTAATGAAAAACTGTTTTTT

V gene: TRBV7-9
D gene: .
J gene: TRBJ1-1
clone size: .
CDR3 protein: CASSRQNTEAFF
CDR3 DNA: TGTGCCAGCAGCCGTCAGAACACTGAAGCTTTCTTT

V gene: TRBV29-1
D gene: .
J gene: TRBJ1-1
clone size: .
CDR3 protein: CSVHRRTEAFF
CDR3 DNA: TGCAGCGTCCATCGTCGCACTGAAGCTTTCTTT

V gene: TRBV24-1
D gene: .
J gene: TRBJ2-5
clone size: .
CDR3 protein: CATSPGGASYQETQYF
CDR3 DNA: TGTGCCACCAGCCCTGGGGGGGCGTCGTACCAAGAGACCCAGTACTTC

V gene: TRBV29-1
D gene: .
J gene: TRBJ2-3
clone size: .
CDR3 protein: CSVERGRRGTDTQYF
CDR3 DNA: TGCAGCGTTGAACGGGGGAGAAGGGGCACAGATACGCAGTATTTT

V gene: TRBV6-2/TRBV6-3
D gene: .
J gene: TRBJ2-2
clone size: .
CDR3 protein: CASSFRRDTGELFF
CDR3 DNA: TGTGCCAGCAGTTTCCGCAGGGACACCGGGGAGCTGTTTTTT

V gene: TRBV28
D gene: TRBD1
J gene: TRBJ1-5
clone size: once
CDR3 protein: CASRNSDRGRNQPQHF
CDR3 DNA: TGTGCCAGCAGGAACTCCGACAGGGGGCGAAATCAGCCCCAGCATTTT

V gene: TRBV10-1
D gene: .
J gene: TRBJ1-2
clone size: .
CDR3 protein: CASVSTVLGYTF
CDR3 DNA: TGCGCCAGCGTGTCGACAGTGCTTGGCTACACCTTC

V gene: TRBV6-5
D gene: .
J gene: TRBJ1-6
clone size: .
CDR3 protein: CASSGGSFGNSPLHF
CDR3 DNA: TGTGCCAGCTCTGGGGGCAGCTTTGGTAATTCACCCCTCCACTTT

V gene: TRBV5-4
D gene: TRBD1
J gene: TRBJ1-2
clone size: .
CDR3 protein: CASGSFGQGEGYTF
CDR3 DNA: TGTGCCAGCGGATCATTCGGACAGGGAGAGGGCTACACCTTC

V gene: TRBV28
D gene: TRBD1
J gene: TRBJ1-2
clone size: .
CDR3 protein: CASSFSPGAGGVHAYGYTF
CDR3 DNA: TGTGCCAGCAGTTTTTCCCCGGGGGCAGGGGGCGTGCACGCCTATGGCTACACCTTC